This paragraph reports one TCR beta chain. As yet, its antigen is unknown. This record belongs to a study of cytomegalovirus exposure and HLA in healthy donors. Study conclusions and caveats: Analyzed later, most CMV-associated TCR beta chains appeared HLA-restricted. A later analysis by the authors found several of the most significant clusters apparently linked to common viral pathogens.

Germline values: CDR1 SGDLS, CDR2 YYNGEE. This CDR3 region has 15 residues. Healthy bone marrow donors made up the donors. Nominally healthy donors provided the samples, though records likely missed some immune exposures. The study ran its PCR with 60 Vbeta and 13 Jbeta primers. TCRdb's copy holds only in-frame clones and misses some; the assay was immunoSEQ multiplex PCR. Among 150,000 to 200,000 clones listed, around 80% were seen once. The genes are TRBV9 and TRBJ2-5; 14 nucleotides match TRBD2. Gene TRBJ2-7 matches the end of the DNA better, so the J call may be wrong. The TCR comes from a woman in her forties in good health and CMV-seropositive. The sequencing sample was made of PBMCs. CDR3 sequence reads: CASSPGLAGGYEQYF. CDR3 bases: TGTGCCAGCAGCCCTGGACTAGCGGGGGGATACGAGCAGTACTTC.